Shown below are 11 T cell receptor beta chains from a single sample sequenced in a study of blood T cell repertoires in COVID-19. The repertoire was sequenced with immunoSEQ multiplex PCR; TCRdb's copy has only in-frame clones and lacks some. The sample holds 180,000 or so clones, roughly 86% seen once. Source material: peripheral blood. The receptors come from a woman aged 25 to 45 with active or convalescent COVID-19.

This rearrangement joins TRBV29-1 to TRBJ1-1; the match to TRBD1 covers 8 bases. Looked up from germline, CDR1 is SQVTM and CDR2 is ANQGSEA. The CDR3 spans 12 residues. The V gene end was trimmed by 7 bases and the J gene end by 4 bases; junction bases not matched to a gene: 5. CDR3 bases: TGCAGCGCTACAACAGGGGGCACTGAAGCTTTCTTT. Encoded protein: CSATTGGTEAFF.

The genes are TRBV6-5 and TRBJ2-7; 10 nucleotides line up with TRBD1. The CDR3 is made up of 15 amino acids. Trimming removed 6 bases from V and 4 bases from J; junction bases left unmatched: 9. Germline values: CDR1 MNHEY, CDR2 SVGAGI. The DNA for the CDR3 is TGTGCCAGCAGACTACCGGGACAGGGGATATACGAGCAGTACTTC. Amino acid sequence: CASRLPGQGIYEQYF.

This clone was seen only a few times. The chain uses TRBV2 and TRBJ1-2; D is possibly TRBD1 (6 bases). The CDR3 is 14 amino acids. Per germline, CDR1 SNHLY and CDR2 FYNNEI. Trimming stripped 3 bases from V and 8 bases from J, with 16 bases between. The CDR3 loop is CASSETKQGWGYTF. The CDR3 DNA reads TGTGCCAGCAGTGAGACGAAACAGGGTTGGGGCTACACCTTC.

This chain links TRBV5-1 with TRBJ2-6; 11 bases are shared with TRBD2. CDR3 length: 21 amino acids. Germline trimming cut 0 bases from V and 1 base from J; bases unmatched to any gene: 12. The germline V gene encodes CDR1 SGHRS and CDR2 YFSETQ. The CDR3 coding sequence is TGCGCCAGCAGCTTGGCCCTAGCGGGAGGATATCGAATGTCTGGGGCCAACGTCCTGACTTTC. Translated: CASSLALAGGYRMSGANVLTF.

This rearrangement joins TRBV19 to TRBJ2-1, with D possibly being TRBD1 (5 bases). Trimming removed 5 bases at V and 5 bases at J, with 10 bases between. This CDR3 contains 13 residues. The germline gives CDR1 LNHDA, CDR2 SQIVND (reference sequence). The CDR3 DNA reads TGTGCCAGTAGTTCAGGGTGGGACAATGAGCAGTTCTTC. This gives the protein CASSSGWDNEQFF.

The chain links TRBV7-6 to TRBJ2-6, with D possibly being TRBD2 (5 bases). V lost 5 bases to trimming and J lost 1 base, with 12 bases between them. The germline V gene has CDR1 SGHVS and CDR2 FNYEAQ. This CDR3 has 16 amino acids. The CDR3 DNA reads as TGTGCCAGCAGCCCGACTCCGGGGTCTGGGGCCAACGTCCTGACTTTC. As protein: CASSPTPGSGANVLTF.

The CDR3 here is CASSLGAPSGNTIYF. DNA for the CDR3: TGCGCCAGCAGCTTGGGAGCTCCCTCTGGAAACACCATATATTTT. J is TRBJ1-3 and V is TRBV5-1; D is undetermined. CDR1 SGHRS and CDR2 YFSETQ come from the germline V gene. The CDR3 extends over 15 amino acids. The germline V and J ends were trimmed by 0 bases and 0 bases, with 7 bases remaining between them.

V and J are TRBV28 and TRBJ2-7; D is ambiguous. V was shortened by 3 bases and J by 4 bases, with 4 bases between the two germline ends. Germline-derived CDR1 and CDR2 are MDHEN and SYDVKM. This CDR3 contains 11 residues. DNA of the CDR3: TGTGCCAGCAGTTTCTTATACGAGCAGTACTTC. Translating it yields CASSFLYEQYF. Full variable domain (remainder filled in from reference TRBV28 and TRBJ2-7): DVKVTQSSRYLVKRTGEKVFLECVQDMDHENMFWYRQDPGLGLRLIYFSYDVKMKEKGDIPEGYSVSREKKERFSLILESASTNQTSMYLCASSFLYEQYFGPGTRLTVT.

This clone appeared once. The V gene is TRBV19, the J gene TRBJ1-1; D is ambiguous. The germline CDR1 and CDR2 sequences are LNHDA and SQIVND (reference sequence). The CDR3 has 8 amino acids. The ends were cut back, 11 bases at V and 13 bases at J, with 11 bases in the middle. CDR3 in DNA: TGTGCCGCCGAATTCGGTTTCTTT. Translation gives CAAEFGFF. The variable domain in full, completed from reference TRBV19 and TRBJ1-1, reads DGGITQSPKYLFRKEGQNVTLSCEQNLNHDAMYWYRQDPGQGLRLIYYSQIVNDFQKGDIAEGYSVSREKKESFPLTVTSAQKNPTAFYLCAAEFGFFGQGTRLTVV.

This clone was detected a few times. The V and J genes are TRBV5-8 and TRBJ2-2; D unclear. Germline V gene sequence: CDR1 SGHTS, CDR2 YDEGEE. The CDR3 is 14 residues long. V shed 3 bases and J shed 0 bases, with 6 bases lying between them. CDR3 DNA: TGTGCCAGCAGCTACCACACGAACACCGGGGAGCTGTTTTTT. It encodes CASSYHTNTGELFF.

The CDR3 spells CATSAGGENTGELFF. In DNA form, the CDR3 reads TGTGCCACCAGTGCGGGAGGAGAGAACACCGGGGAGCTGTTTTTT. The chain uses TRBV24-1 and TRBJ2-2; 7 positions match TRBD2. The V gene's germline CDR1 is KGHDR and CDR2 SFDVKD. V was clipped by 5 bases and J by 1 base; unmatched bases: 3. The CDR3 covers 15 residues.